Sequencing of this T cell receptor (beta chain) was carried out in a study of blood T cell repertoires in COVID-19. About the study: COVID-19 samples collected from the United States, Italy and Spain covered acute and convalescent phases. T cells, B-cell-depleted T cells, or PBMCs provided the cDNA or gDNA that served as material.

Per the original data handling: Amplification of reference gene primers was used by the study to estimate nucleated cell counts. Measured with immunoSEQ multiplex PCR; TCRdb has only the in-frame clones, and not every one. D and trimming were read from the DNA, whereas the V and J calls and clone size are those reported in that table. The sample lists fewer than 200,000 clones, around 92% occurring once. While infection was still active, Seattle patients were enrolled and then followed longitudinally. V lost 2 bases to trimming and J lost 2 bases; unmatched junction nucleotides: 7. The CDR3 runs to 16 residues. Germline CDR1 LNHDA, CDR2 SQIVND (reference sequence).

The V and J genes are TRBV19 and TRBJ1-2; 8 nucleotides align to TRBD1. This clonotype was sampled from a man younger than 45 with COVID-19, enrolled during active disease. Specimen: peripheral blood. The CDR3 spells CASSISGQGGNYGYTF. DNA for the CDR3: TGTGCCAGTAGTATATCTGGACAGGGAGGCAACTATGGCTACACCTTC.